This T cell receptor beta chain was captured by sequencing in a study of tumor and adjacent non-tumor tissue in lung cancer (dated 2018 in TCRdb). Turning to the overall study: Of the cohort, eleven to twelve patients had adenocarcinoma, 2 had squamous cell carcinoma and 1 had small cell lung cancer. For each patient, one tumor sample and one normal lung sample were taken, giving thirty paired specimens that underwent TCRbeta CDR3 sequencing. A total of 95 million to 150 million productive TCRbeta reads were generated by sequencing, corresponding to an average of around 3.8 million reads per sample. The study compared bulk TCRbeta repertoires from lung tumor tissue and matched distant non-tumor lung tissue of about 14 lung cancer patients. The roughly 15 enrolled patients, of whom about 10 were men and 5 were women, were aged 31 to 76 years and were diagnosed with TNM stage I to III disease.

Library prep was done by multiplex PCR. The reads were generated on an Illumina HiSeq 2500. TCRbeta libraries were constructed through three rounds of nested PCR with primers (Table S4) according to protocols modified from ARM-PCR. Before sequencing, PCR products of 200-500 bp were cut from the gel and purified using the QIAquick gel extraction kit. In the paper's pipeline: Reads were cleaned using Trimmomatic, were merged into complete CDR3 sequences using FLASH, and were assigned to V(D)J germline segments using MiTCR. Clonal diversity was computed as the inverse Simpson's index with VDJtools. A read counted as productive if the sequence was in-frame and lacked a premature stop codon. TCRdb cleaned the public reads at Q25 with fastp, built clones with MiXCR and kept in-frame beta chains. Rows are combined by CDR3 protein, so each entry shows the most common genes and DNA. The V and J calls come from TCRdb's annotation, not from the publication. This sample gives under 250,000 distinct CDR3 sequences in total; 71% of them show up just once. Approximately 26% of the sample lies in the top ten.

RNA was isolated from bulk, unsorted tissue, and RNA quality was assessed with a NanoDrop ND-1000 and an Agilent 2100. The donors were newly diagnosed lung cancer patients admitted for thoracic surgery in China from August to November 2014 who had not received prior chemotherapy. Patients who had received previous radiotherapy or chemotherapy, or who had another concurrent cancer, were excluded from the study. Pieces of surgical tissue measuring about 1-2 cm3 were kept in RNAlater solution and stored at -80 degrees C until use. For this clonotype: The target of this receptor is not known. Germline and junction disagree at one end, which may indicate a read error.

The CDR3 covers 15 residues, taking in both the cysteine and the phenylalanine. The entry retains the CDR3 DNA only, 45 bases that are in frame from base 1. From the germline V gene (reference sequence), CDR1 is WNHNN and CDR2 is SYGVQD. General conclusions and limits of the study: Younger patients had significantly higher TCR diversity, and higher tumor TCR diversity was associated with shorter overall and disease-free survival. The top 100 clones made up a significantly larger cumulative share of the repertoire in normal lung than in tumor tissue. Neither the sequencing platform nor unique molecular identifiers are mentioned in the methods. With only 15 patients in the cohort, the authors noted that larger samples and more detailed clinical data are needed. Peripheral blood was not sequenced, so blood TCRbeta repertoires were not examined in the lung cancer patients of the study. Significantly higher TCR diversity (inverse Simpson) was observed in tumor tissue than in normal lung tissue (around 460 vs 160, P = 0.0075, Mann-Whitney U test).

The chain couples TRBV10-1 to TRBJ1-1; the D gene is not confidently resolved. Sequenced: lung tumor tissue. The receptor's source is a man in his fifties or sixties with non-small cell lung cancer. The nucleotide sequence is given as TGCACCAGCAGTGATTCCACGGGAGAGAACACTGAAGCTTTCTTT. Translated, it gives CTSSDSTGENTEAFF.